The clone carrying this T cell receptor beta chain was detected ten times or more. Its antigen remains unknown. V gave up 1 base and J gave up 1 base, with 17 bases separating them. This CDR3 region has 19 residues. This record comes from a study of regulatory T cells in long-lasting Graves disease. Specified time point: newly diagnosed GD, antithyroid drugs for less than 3 months. PBMCs were the source of the RNA used for TCR sequencing. Regarding the study as a whole: Newly diagnosed Graves' patients exceeded persistent ones in TCR diversity.

CDR3 regions were amplified by Arm-PCR using iRepertoire HTBI primers to build TCR beta libraries. TCRdb ran MiXCR on the multiplex PCR reads and lists one entry per CDR3 protein. Found here are approximately 440,000 distinct CDR3 sequences, roughly 17% of them singletons; the top ten hold 10% to 15%. The same sample was also studied in work on T cells in Graves' hyperthyroidism and ophthalmopathy.

V usage is TRBV12-3 or TRBV12-4 and J usage is TRBJ2-6, with D hard to call. The sample here was peripheral blood mononuclear cells (PBMCs), taken at new diagnosis, from a patient treated with antithyroid drugs. The receptor comes from a man in his forties with Graves disease. The CDR3 region is CASSLESWGSLSGANVLTF. CDR3 in DNA: TGTGCCAGCAGTTTAGAGTCGTGGGGAAGCCTTTCTGGGGCCAACGTCCTGACTTTC.